A single sample is the source of the 9 T cell receptor beta chains below, sequenced in a study of metastatic and nonmetastatic thyroid tumors. Using MiXCR, TCRdb re-called clones from the PCR reads. Of tens of thousands of clones in the sample, around a fifth are singletons; the top ten hold about 18%. Nobody among the patients had been given any treatment before thyroid surgery. Sequenced input: blood. These receptors came from a female donor with papillary thyroid cancer or a benign thyroid nodule (not recorded which). Some clones in this sample may be carry-over from other donors' samples.

This clone was recorded at least ten times. The chain employs TRBV5-4 and TRBJ1-6; TRBD1 matches 8 bases. V shed 2 bases, J shed 5 bases, and the junction held 6 bases outside the gene matches. Germline V gene sequence: CDR1 SGHNT, CDR2 YYREEE (reference sequence). The CDR3 runs to 16 residues. The CDR3 loop is CASSFDGTGHNSPLHF. As DNA, the CDR3 is TGTGCCAGCAGCTTCGATGGGACAGGTCATAATTCACCCCTCCACTTT.

Note on this clone: The junction does not match germline at one end; this may be a read error. V is TRBV14 and J is TRBJ2-3; D possibly corresponds to TRBD2 (7 bases). This CDR3 comprises 14 residues. Looked up from germline, CDR1 is SGHDN and CDR2 is FVKESK. The CDR3 nucleotides read TGTGCCAGCAGCCAGGGGGGGGGCGCAGATACGAAGTATTTT. The encoded protein is CASSQGGGADTKYF. Full variable domain (outside the CDR3, taken from reference TRBV14 and TRBJ2-3): EAGVTQFPSHSVIEKGQTVTLRCDPISGHDNLYWYRRVMGKEIKFLLHFVKESKQDESGMPNNRFLAERTGGTYSTLKVQPAELEDSGVYFCASSQGGGADTKYFGPGTRLTVL.

There are many counts of this clone. The rearrangement uses TRBV7-9 and TRBJ2-1; 10 bases line up with TRBD1. The CDR3 is 16 residues long. CDR1 and CDR2 (germline): SEHNR, FQNEAQ (reference sequence). V shed 6 bases and J 1 base; nucleotides not matched to a gene: 6. The CDR3 DNA is TGTGCCAGCAGTCGGACAGGGGGACCATCCTACAATGAGCAGTTCTTC. It codes for CASSRTGGPSYNEQFF.

At least ten counts were recorded for this clone. Since a much larger clone is just one base distant, this may be a read error. This chain connects TRBV27 to TRBJ2-3; 11 positions match TRBD2. V lost 7 bases to trimming and J lost 2 bases; unmatched junction nucleotides: 11. There are 17 residues in the CDR3. CDR1 is MNHEY and CDR2 is SMNVEV in the germline V gene (reference sequence). The CDR3 sequence: CASNSGLAGTHTDTQYF. The CDR3, as DNA: TGTGCCAGCAATTCCGGACTAGCGGGCACCCACACAGATACGCAGTATTTT.

This clone has a count of ten or more. The rearrangement joins TRBV3-1 to TRBJ1-1, with D perhaps matching TRBD1 (6 bases). This CDR3 contains 14 residues. Germline V gene sequence: CDR1 LGHDT, CDR2 YNNKEL (reference sequence). The ends were cut back, 8 bases at V and 1 base at J, with 14 bases in the middle. CDR3 region: CASGHRARNTEAFF. The CDR3 nucleotides read TGTGCCAGCGGTCACAGGGCGAGGAACACTGAAGCTTTCTTT.

This clone was picked up many times. The chain links TRBV5-1 to TRBJ1-1, with D perhaps TRBD1 (5 bases). The germline CDR1 and CDR2 sequences are SGHRS and YFSETQ. This CDR3 is built from 15 residues. V was trimmed by 1 base and J by 1 base, leaving 11 bases between them. The CDR3 loop reads CASSLFGQGNTEAFF. CDR3 nucleotides: TGCGCCAGCAGCTTGTTTGGTCAGGGGAACACTGAAGCTTTCTTT.

Only a few counts were recorded for this clone. The chain has TRBV27 and TRBJ2-7; 7 positions agree with TRBD1. The CDR3 is 14 amino acids. With 6 bases clipped from V and 0 bases from J, the junction kept 5 bases outside the gene matches. Germline lookup yields CDR1 MNHEY and CDR2 SMNVEV (reference sequence). For the CDR3, the DNA is TGTGCCAGCAGGGGGACAGTCCACTCCTACGAGCAGTACTTC. The encoded protein is CASRGTVHSYEQYF.

This clone has ten or more counts. With a much larger clone just one base away, this may be a read error. Other nucleotide sequences from this sample produce the same CDR3. V gene TRBV20-1 combines with J gene TRBJ1-1, with unresolved D. Germline CDR1 reads DFQATT; CDR2 reads SNEGSKA (reference sequence). The V gene lost 0 bases and the J gene lost 2 bases, with 10 bases spanning the gap. CDR3 length: 14 amino acids. The CDR3 bases are TGCAGTGCTAGAGATTCCGGAGGCAACACTGAAGCTTTCTTT. Residues: CSARDSGGNTEAFF.

Points on this clone: The same CDR3 also results from other DNA sequences found in this sample. The J gene is TRBJ2-3, the V gene TRBV12-3 or TRBV12-4; TRBD2 matches 13 bases. The CDR3 loop spans 15 amino acids. V lost 3 bases and J lost 5; bases outside the gene matches: 2. The CDR3 here is CASSFRLAGGDTQYF. CDR3 nucleotide sequence: TGTGCCAGCAGTTTTAGACTAGCGGGAGGAGATACGCAGTATTTT.